This T cell receptor (beta chain) was identified during a study of CD8 T cells in ankylosing spondylitis. General study results and limits: Previous work reported some of these motif variants in the synovial fluid and blood of reactive arthritis. Apparently characteristic of ankylosing spondylitis blood was a TCR beta motif (under ten highly homologous variants). A CD8+ phenotype characterized the disease-linked clones, which were relatively rare in peripheral blood.

Scientists made TCR beta libraries using quantitative 5'-RACE with molecular barcodes. TCRdb analysed the 5' RACE reads with MiXCR anew, one entry per CDR3 protein. The sample includes roughly 700,000 distinct CDR3 sequences, roughly 19% of them seen just once. Comment on this clonotype: As yet, its antigen is unknown.

The source is a male donor with ankylosing spondylitis. The sequenced sample consisted of blood, either unsorted or a sorted T cell fraction (not recorded which).

The DNA of the CDR3 is TGTGCCAGCAGCCCCGGCCTCGGGACTAGCGGCGCCTCTGGGGCCAACGTCCTGACTTTC. Its protein product is CASSPGLGTSGASGANVLTF. V gene TRBV12-3 or TRBV12-4 combines with J gene TRBJ2-6; 11 nucleotides line up with TRBD2. The junction had 13 bases not matched to a gene; V was cut back by 6 bases and J by 0 bases. The CDR3 consists of 20 residues.